The 10 T cell receptor beta chains below come from one sample, sequenced in a study of blood T cell repertoires in COVID-19. TCRdb's table, derived via immunoSEQ multiplex PCR, lists solely in-frame clones and lacks some. The sample includes tens of thousands of clones, 70% to 90% of them seen just once. Material: peripheral blood. These receptors all come from a man between 60 and 75 years old with acute or convalescent COVID-19.

The V call is TRBV6-1, the J call TRBJ1-1, with D possibly TRBD1 on 6 matching bases. The V and J ends lost 3 bases and 2 bases respectively, with 16 bases between them. Per germline, CDR1 MNHNS and CDR2 SASEGT. The CDR3 spans 16 residues. Here the CDR3 reads CASSDHRDPSNTEAFF. CDR3 bases: TGTGCCAGCAGTGATCACAGGGACCCATCCAACACTGAAGCTTTCTTT.

The rearrangement uses TRBV9 and TRBJ1-4; 7 bases fit TRBD1. Germline V gene lookup returns CDR1 SGDLS and CDR2 YYNGEE. The CDR3 is 14 amino acids. J lost 6 bases, V lost 4 bases, and 6 bases had no gene match. The CDR3 region has the DNA TGTGCCAGCAGCTCCGGGACAGACTATGAAAAACTGTTTTTT. Protein product: CASSSGTDYEKLFF.

Only one count was recorded for this clone. The chain has TRBV10-1 and TRBJ2-5, with TRBD2 matching over 8 bases. The CDR3 has 13 residues. Germline CDR1 reads WNHNN; CDR2 reads SYGVQD (reference sequence). V lost 6 bases and J lost 6; bases outside the gene matches: 6. The CDR3: CASRPSGGQTQYF. CDR3 DNA sequence: TGCGCCAGCAGACCGAGCGGGGGTCAGACCCAGTACTTC.

V and J are TRBV10-1 and TRBJ2-3, with 11 bases identical to TRBD2. This CDR3 comprises 17 residues. Losses at the gene ends were 3 bases for V and 1 base for J; bases not matched to a gene: 6. Per germline, CDR1 WNHNN and CDR2 SYGVQD (reference sequence). The DNA for the CDR3 is TGCGCCAGCAGTGACTCTAGCGGGAGGCGGGGCACAGATACGCAGTATTTT. Encoded protein: CASSDSSGRRGTDTQYF.

This chain joins TRBV7-9 and TRBJ1-1; D not certain. In germline, CDR1 is SEHNR, CDR2 FQNEAQ (reference sequence). V lost 5 bases and J 1 base, leaving 11 bases between the germline ends. This CDR3 is built from 14 residues. Here the CDR3 reads CASSRSRGNTEAFF. Here the CDR3 DNA reads TGTGCCAGCAGCCGCAGTCGTGGGAACACTGAAGCTTTCTTT.

The rearrangement uses TRBV6-5 and TRBJ2-7, with 9 bases that match TRBD2. Germline CDR1 and CDR2: MNHEY and SVGAGI. The V and J ends lost 0 bases and 4 bases, in that order; junction bases with no gene match: 4. The CDR3 loop spans 15 amino acids. As DNA, the CDR3 is TGTGCCAGCAGTTACTCGGCTAGCGGGAAGTACGAGCAGTACTTC. This codes for CASSYSASGKYEQYF.

The J gene is TRBJ2-7, the V gene TRBV7-2; 10 nucleotides align to TRBD1. Germline CDR1 is SGHTA and CDR2 is FQGNSA. The length of the CDR3 is 14 residues. V shed 5 bases, J shed 5 bases, and the junction held 6 bases outside the gene matches. CDR3 sequence reads: CASSGGTGANEQYF. The CDR3 DNA is TGTGCCAGCAGCGGAGGGACAGGGGCCAACGAGCAGTACTTC. Supplemented by reference TRBV7-2 and TRBJ2-7, the full variable domain reads GAGVSQSPSNKVTEKGKDVELRCDPISGHTALYWYRQSLGQGLEFLIYFQGNSAPDKSGLPSDRFSAERTGGSVSTLTIQRTQQEDSAVYLCASSGGTGANEQYFGPGTRLTVT.

The CDR3: CASSQTGTSRLGYTF. The CDR3 coding sequence is TGTGCCAGCAGCCAGACAGGGACGTCACGTCTTGGCTACACCTTC. The chain is built from TRBV3-1 (or the pseudogene TRBV3-2) and TRBJ1-2, with TRBD1 matching over 7 bases. Germline CDR1 reads LGHDT; CDR2 reads YNNKEL (reference sequence). J gave up 7 bases and V 3 bases, and 11 bases lay outside the gene matches. This CDR3 contains 15 residues.

This clone was seen just once. DNA of the CDR3: TGTGCCAGCAGCGAACGGACAGGGGACACTGAAGCTTTCTTT. Translating gives CASSERTGDTEAFF. V gene TRBV5-4 combines with J gene TRBJ1-1; 9 positions match TRBD1. The germline V gene encodes CDR1 SGHNT and CDR2 YYREEE (reference sequence). The CDR3 extends over 14 amino acids. Trimming at V came to 4 bases and at J to 3 bases, leaving 4 bases not matched to a gene.

This clone was seen once. This chain connects TRBV12-3 or TRBV12-4 to TRBJ1-2, with 7 bases that match TRBD1. V lost 5 bases to trimming and J lost 2 bases; unmatched junction nucleotides: 2. The CDR3 loop spans 13 amino acids. The CDR3 bases are TGTGCCAGCAGTCCGGACAGGAACTATGGCTACACCTTC. This encodes CASSPDRNYGYTF.